The sequence of this TCR beta chain was determined in a study of blood T cell repertoires in COVID-19. Sequencing used immunoSEQ multiplex PCR; TCRdb keeps in-frame clones, though not all of them. This sample has 200,000 to 250,000 clones, with about 82% found just once. This TCR came from an elderly man with acute or convalescent COVID-19. The specimen sequenced was peripheral blood.

The CDR3 coding sequence is TGCGCCAGCAGACCCGGGACTCCGAATGAGCAGTTCTTC. This codes for CASRPGTPNEQFF. This chain connects TRBV10-2 to TRBJ2-1; a possible D gene is TRBD2 (6 bases). Germline lookup yields CDR1 WSHSY and CDR2 SAAADI. V was shortened by 6 bases and J by 7 bases, with 13 bases between the two germline ends. The CDR3 extends over 13 amino acids.